This paragraph covers one TCR beta chain sequence. Additional DNA sequences in this sample encode the identical CDR3. Germline CDR1 and CDR2: SGDLS and YYNGEE. V shed 2 bases and J shed 2 bases, with 11 bases lying between them. The CDR3 sequence is 15 residues long. These data come from a study of cytomegalovirus exposure and HLA in healthy donors. Primers included in the PCR were 60 Vbeta and 13 Jbeta primers. Sequencing was performed with immunoSEQ multiplex PCR; in TCRdb, only in-frame clones are kept and a portion is missing. The sample gives over 120,000 clones, 65% to 90% of which show up once; under 3% is in the top ten.

Sequenced: PBMCs. The source of this sequence is a woman in her 30s in good health and CMV-seronegative. This chain uses TRBV9 with TRBJ2-1; perhaps TRBD2 as D (7 bases). CDR3 sequence reads: CASSVVGGPYNEQFF. Here the CDR3 DNA reads TGTGCCAGCAGCGTTGTGGGGGGGCCCTACAATGAGCAGTTCTTC.